The source of this T cell receptor beta chain is a study of read filtering for tumor transcriptome and immune sequencing. Overall study context: Transcriptome libraries were built from DNase-treated RNA. IR-seq gave about 4.05 to 11 million TCR reads per sample; RNA-seq gave roughly 80 to 1,400.

Looked up from germline, CDR1 is SEHNR and CDR2 is FQNEAQ (reference sequence). V was pared by 4 bases and J by 5 bases, with 8 bases between. There are 13 residues in the CDR3. Study-level results: IR-seq captured clonotypes deeper and more reliably than RNA-seq.

The library was built from about 400 ng RNA with molecular barcoded adaptors for alpha/delta and beta/gamma chains. TCRdb passed the reads through MiXCR, listing each CDR3 protein once. The sample shows some 120,000 distinct CDR3 sequences, about an eighth of them seen only once. At the time of active disease, bone marrow was collected from every patient. There are many counts of this clonotype. Its target is not known. V and J are TRBV7-9 and TRBJ2-2, with D possibly called TRBD1 or TRBD2 (5 bases each). The clonotype was recovered from a donor aged 40 or older with multiple myeloma. Specimen: a population of CD138-negative cells sorted from bone marrow. The CDR3 is CASSSEGTGELFF. DNA of the CDR3: TGTGCCAGCAGCTCTGAGGGGACCGGGGAGCTGTTTTTT.